In this sample, the clone carrying this T cell receptor (beta chain) turned up many times. Time point reported: newly diagnosed GD, antithyroid drugs for less than 3 months. Preparation of the TCR library used RNA extracted from PBMCs. Germline V lookup: CDR1 SGHRS, CDR2 YFSETQ. V lost 1 base, J lost 5 bases, and 12 bases lay in between. The CDR3 is 15 residues long. This specimen comes from a study of regulatory T cells in long-lasting Graves disease. HTBI primers from iRepertoire and Arm-PCR of CDR3 regions yielded the TCR beta libraries. TCRdb re-called the multiplex PCR reads through MiXCR, storing one row per CDR3 protein. The sample includes approximately 470,000 distinct CDR3 sequences, roughly 15% of them seen just once. The data were also submitted as part of a second study, on T cells in Graves' hyperthyroidism and ophthalmopathy.

Sequencing used peripheral blood mononuclear cells (PBMCs), obtained at new diagnosis, from a patient treated with antithyroid drugs. This chain joins TRBV5-1 and TRBJ1-4, with unresolved D. This sequence was found in a man between 40 and 49 years old with Graves disease. CDR3: CASSLLSGENEKLFF. DNA for the CDR3: TGCGCCAGCAGCTTGCTTTCGGGCGAAAATGAAAAACTGTTTTTT.